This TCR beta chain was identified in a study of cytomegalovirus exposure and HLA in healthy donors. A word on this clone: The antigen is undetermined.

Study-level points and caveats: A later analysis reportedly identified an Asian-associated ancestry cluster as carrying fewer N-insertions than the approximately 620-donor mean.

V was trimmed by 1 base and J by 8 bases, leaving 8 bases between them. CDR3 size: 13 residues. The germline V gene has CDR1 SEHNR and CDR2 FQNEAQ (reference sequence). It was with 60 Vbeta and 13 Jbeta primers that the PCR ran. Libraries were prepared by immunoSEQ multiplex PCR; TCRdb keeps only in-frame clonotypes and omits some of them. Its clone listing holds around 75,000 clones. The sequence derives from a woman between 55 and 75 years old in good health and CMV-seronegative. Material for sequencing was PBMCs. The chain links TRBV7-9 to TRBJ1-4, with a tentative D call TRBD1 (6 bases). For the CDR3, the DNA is TGTGCCAGCAGCTTAGGGGGGCCCGAAAAACTGTTTTTT. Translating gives CASSLGGPEKLFF.